Sequencing of this T cell receptor beta chain was carried out in a study of blood T cell repertoires in COVID-19. Study-level background: The United States, Italy and Spain provided the acute and convalescent COVID-19 samples.

Germline V lookup: CDR1 WSHSY, CDR2 SAAADI. The CDR3 is made up of 16 amino acids. V was cut by 1 base and J by 0 bases, with 7 bases left in between. Assay used: immunoSEQ multiplex PCR; TCRdb lists only in-frame clones, some missing. The data contain more than 300,000 clones, 70% to 90% of them singletons. Two negative PCRs, clearance, or symptom resolution characterized the recovered Cohort 3 donors. Source material: PBMCs or T cells enriched from blood (not recorded which). This chain joins TRBV10-2 and TRBJ1-6; no definite D call. The receptor was derived from a woman between 18 and 30 years old who had recovered from COVID-19. CDR3 in amino acids: CASSEFHVSYNSPLHF. The CDR3 DNA is TGCGCCAGCAGTGAGTTCCATGTCTCCTATAATTCACCCCTCCACTTT.